The source of this T cell receptor beta chain is a study of CD8+ T cells in alopecia areata. Background on the study: Treated individuals took tofacitinib by mouth, 5 to 10 mg twice daily. Severity scoring for treated patients was based on the percentage of affected scalp area.

Study observations and caveats: Against the mouse data, patients shared TCRs less clearly, possibly for HLA reasons.

Regarding treatment: oral pan-JAK inhibitor, 5-10 mg twice daily. Sequencing used cDNA as its template, made by extracting RNA and reverse transcribing it. The method was immunoSEQ multiplex PCR; TCRdb's version includes in-frame clones alone and lacks a portion of them. The table lists 160,000 or so clones, 50% to 75% of them singletons. Details on this clone: Its antigen is unknown.

This CDR3 is 13 amino acids long. Trimming stripped 7 bases from V and 1 base from J, with 10 bases between. Germline V gene data show CDR1 as KGHSH and CDR2 as LQKENI. The sequences come from CD4+ T cells sorted from blood, collected between weeks 55 and 65, from a patient treated with tofacitinib. The chain combines TRBV18 with TRBJ1-1; D may be TRBD1 (6 bases). The receptor was derived from a human donor with alopecia areata. This CDR3 reads CASWATGNTEAFF. The CDR3 region has the DNA TGTGCCAGCTGGGCGACAGGGAACACTGAAGCTTTCTTT.